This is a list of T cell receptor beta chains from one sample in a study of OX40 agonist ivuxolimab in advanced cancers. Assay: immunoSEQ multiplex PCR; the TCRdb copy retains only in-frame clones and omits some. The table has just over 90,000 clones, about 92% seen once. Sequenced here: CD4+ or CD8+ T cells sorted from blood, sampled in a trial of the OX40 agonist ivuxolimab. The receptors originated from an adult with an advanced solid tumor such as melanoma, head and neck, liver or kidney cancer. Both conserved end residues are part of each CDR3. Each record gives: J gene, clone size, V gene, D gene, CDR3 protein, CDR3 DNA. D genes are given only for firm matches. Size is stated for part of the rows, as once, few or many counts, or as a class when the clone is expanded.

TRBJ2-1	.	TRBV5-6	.	CASSTGLYNEQFF	TGTGCCAGCAGCACAGGACTGTACAATGAGCAGTTCTTC
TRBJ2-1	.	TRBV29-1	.	CSAPLAAQGNEQFF	TGCAGCGCCCCCCTTGCGGCCCAGGGCAATGAGCAGTTCTTC
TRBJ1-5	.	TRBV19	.	CASTLIWEGGNQPQHF	TGTGCCAGTACCCTCATATGGGAGGGAGGTAATCAGCCCCAGCATTTT
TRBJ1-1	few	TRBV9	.	CASSGDSYEAFF	TGTGCCAGCAGCGGTGATAGCTACGAAGCTTTCTTT
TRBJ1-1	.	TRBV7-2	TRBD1	CASSPTTGSTEAFF	TGTGCCAGCAGCCCAACGACAGGGTCCACTGAAGCTTTCTTT
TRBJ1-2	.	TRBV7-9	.	CASSLGGLDNYGYTF	TGTGCCAGCAGCTTGGGGGGGCTTGATAACTATGGCTACACCTTC
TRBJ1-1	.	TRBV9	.	CASSEYWGTEAFF	TGTGCCAGCAGCGAGTATTGGGGGACTGAAGCTTTCTTT
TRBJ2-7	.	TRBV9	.	CASSRDGSYEQYF	TGTGCCAGCAGCCGCGACGGCTCCTACGAGCAGTACTTC
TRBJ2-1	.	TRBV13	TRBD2	CASSLERGLAGHNEQFF	TGTGCCAGCAGCTTAGAGAGGGGACTAGCGGGGCACAATGAGCAGTTCTTC
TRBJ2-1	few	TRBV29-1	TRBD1	CSATGTVADEQFF	TGCAGCGCGACAGGGACCGTGGCCGATGAGCAGTTCTTC
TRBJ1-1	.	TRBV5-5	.	CASSHYTYTEAFF	TGTGCCAGCAGCCATTACACATACACTGAAGCTTTCTTT
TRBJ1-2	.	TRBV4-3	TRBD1	CASSLYRGPNYGYTF	TGCGCCAGCAGCCTATACAGGGGCCCAAACTATGGCTACACCTTC
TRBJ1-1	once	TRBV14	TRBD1	CASSLTGINTEAFF	TGTGCCAGCAGCCTGACAGGGATAAACACTGAAGCTTTCTTT
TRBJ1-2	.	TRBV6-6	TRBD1	CASSDWTGEDGYTF	TGTGCCAGCAGTGACTGGACAGGGGAGGATGGCTACACCTTC
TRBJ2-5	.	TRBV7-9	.	CASSPGIRLETQYF	TGTGCCAGCAGCCCCGGTATCAGGTTGGAGACCCAGTACTTC
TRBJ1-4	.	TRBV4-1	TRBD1	CASSQGDRRNEKLFF	TGCGCCAGCAGCCAAGGGGACAGACGTAATGAAAAACTGTTTTTT
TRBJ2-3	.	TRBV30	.	CAWSEGTSPNTDTQYF	TGTGCCTGGAGTGAAGGGACTTCCCCTAACACAGATACGCAGTATTTT
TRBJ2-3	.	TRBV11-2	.	CASSQFGPSTDTQYF	TGTGCCAGCAGTCAATTCGGACCCAGCACAGATACGCAGTATTTT
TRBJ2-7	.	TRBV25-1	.	CASSPTGYYEQYF	TGTGCCAGCAGTCCCACAGGTTACTACGAGCAGTACTTC
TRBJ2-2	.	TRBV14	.	CASSPWGHTGELFF	TGTGCCAGCAGCCCGTGGGGGCACACCGGGGAGCTGTTTTTT
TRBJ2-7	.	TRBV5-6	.	CASSTRPREQYF	TGTGCCAGCAGCACCCGGCCCAGGGAGCAGTACTTC
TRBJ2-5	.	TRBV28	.	CASSRREATQYF	TGTGCCAGCAGCCGCAGGGAAGCGACCCAGTACTTC
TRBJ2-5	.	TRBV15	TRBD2	CATSRDETSGDQETQYF	TGTGCCACCAGCAGAGATGAGACTAGCGGCGATCAAGAGACCCAGTACTTC
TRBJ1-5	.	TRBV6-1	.	CASSDPIDTSIQPQHF	TGTGCCAGCAGTGACCCCATTGACACGTCGATTCAGCCCCAGCATTTT
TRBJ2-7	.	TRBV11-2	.	CASSQSPGNEQYF	TGTGCCAGCAGCCAAAGCCCAGGGAACGAGCAGTACTTC
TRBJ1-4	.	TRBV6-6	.	CASSQSGLGEKLFF	TGTGCCAGCAGTCAATCGGGACTAGGTGAAAAACTGTTTTTT
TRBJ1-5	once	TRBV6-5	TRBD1	CASSPGTGGRQPQHF	TGTGCCAGCAGCCCAGGGACAGGGGGTCGGCAGCCCCAGCATTTT
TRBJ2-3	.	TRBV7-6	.	CASSFRATPTDTQYF	TGTGCCAGCAGCTTTCGGGCGACCCCCACAGATACGCAGTATTTT
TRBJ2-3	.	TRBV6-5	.	CAITELQADTQYF	TGTGCCATCACAGAACTACAGGCAGATACGCAGTATTTT
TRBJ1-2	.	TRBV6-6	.	CASSYSLDLGDGYTF	TGTGCCAGCAGTTACAGTCTGGATCTCGGGGATGGCTACACCTTC
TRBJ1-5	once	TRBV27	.	CASGIQGNQPQHF	TGTGCCAGCGGGATACAGGGTAATCAGCCCCAGCATTTT
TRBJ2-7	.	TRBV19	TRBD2	CASSSIGGLASYEQYF	TGTGCCAGTAGTTCCATCGGAGGACTAGCGTCTTACGAGCAGTACTTC
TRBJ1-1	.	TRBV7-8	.	CASSGYREAFF	TGTGCCAGCAGCGGATACAGAGAGGCTTTCTTT
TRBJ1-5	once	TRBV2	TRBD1	CASRPTGPGQPQHF	TGTGCCAGCAGGCCGACAGGGCCGGGTCAGCCCCAGCATTTT
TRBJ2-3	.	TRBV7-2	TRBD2	CASSLLTGRGSSTDTQYF	TGTGCCAGCAGCCTACTTACGGGGCGGGGGTCAAGCACAGATACGCAGTATTTT
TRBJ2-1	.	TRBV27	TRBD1	CASTQGVGLYNEQFF	TGTGCCAGCACCCAGGGGGTGGGGCTTTACAATGAGCAGTTCTTC
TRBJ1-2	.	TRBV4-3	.	CASSQENRSPYGYTF	TGCGCCAGCAGCCAAGAAAACCGATCCCCCTATGGCTACACCTTC
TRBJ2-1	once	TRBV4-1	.	CASSQPYNEQFF	TGCGCCAGCAGCCAACCTTACAATGAGCAGTTCTTC
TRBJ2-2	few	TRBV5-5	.	CAGGAENTGELFF	TGTGCCGGAGGGGCAGAGAACACCGGGGAGCTGTTTTTT
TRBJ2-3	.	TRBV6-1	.	CASRGQPKEDTQYF	TGTGCCAGCAGAGGACAGCCCAAAGAGGATACGCAGTATTTT